The rows below give T cell receptor beta chains drawn from one sample of a study of cytomegalovirus exposure and HLA in healthy donors. The repertoire was sequenced with immunoSEQ multiplex PCR; TCRdb's copy has only in-frame clones and lacks some. The sample consists of about 160,000 clones, around 80% of them appearing once. Sample: PBMCs. These receptors were taken from a male donor in good health and CMV-seropositive. Both conserved end residues are part of each CDR3. The order of the fields is J gene, V gene, clone size, D gene, CDR3 protein, CDR3 DNA. The D gene is left open where the match is weak. The listing skips clone size in some rows; elsewhere it reads once, few, many or a size class.

TRBJ2-1	TRBV29-1	once	TRBD2	CSVEKRASGRNPYEQFF	TGCAGCGTTGAAAAGAGGGCTAGCGGGAGGAATCCGTATGAGCAGTTCTTC
TRBJ2-7	TRBV27	-	-	CASTATGNFPYEQYF	TGTGCCAGCACCGCCACAGGGAATTTCCCCTACGAGCAGTACTTC
TRBJ1-2	TRBV15	-	-	CATSRDRKESYTF	TGTGCCACCAGCAGAGATCGAAAGGAGAGCTACACCTTC
TRBJ2-3	TRBV11-2	few	-	CASSLDTSGTDTQYF	TGTGCCAGCAGCTTAGATACTAGTGGCACAGATACGCAGTATTTT
TRBJ1-1	TRBV7-3	-	-	CASSLSGVGGTEAFF	TGTGCCAGCAGCTTAAGTGGGGTGGGGGGGACTGAAGCTTTCTTT
TRBJ2-1	TRBV5-6	-	TRBD2	CASSPTGLAGGRGDEQFF	TGTGCCAGCTCCCCAACCGGACTAGCGGGAGGCAGGGGGGATGAGCAGTTCTTC
TRBJ2-1	TRBV5-5	medium-sized	TRBD2	CASSSGVTTSLYNEQFF	TGTGCCAGCAGCTCCGGAGTTACGACTAGCCTCTACAATGAGCAGTTCTTC
TRBJ2-1	TRBV2	-	TRBD2	CASSRLRLAGVNEQFF	TGTGCCAGCAGTAGACTTAGACTAGCGGGAGTCAATGAGCAGTTCTTC
TRBJ1-2	TRBV5-1	few	-	CASSLEGQYGYTF	TGCGCCAGCAGCTTGGAGGGGCAGTATGGCTACACCTTC
TRBJ1-4	TRBV5-1	once	-	CASRTRLNEKLFF	TGCGCCAGTAGGACACGGCTTAATGAAAAACTGTTTTTT
TRBJ1-6	TRBV7-6	-	TRBD1	CASSLTGVGSGNSPLHF	TGTGCCAGCAGCTTGACAGGGGTTGGGTCCGGTAATTCACCCCTCCACTTT
TRBJ2-3	TRBV12-5	-	-	CASDLQGTSTDTQYF	TGTGCTAGTGACCTACAGGGTACTAGCACAGATACGCAGTATTTT
TRBJ1-3	TRBV4-1	-	-	CASSQVTGGNTIYF	TGCGCCAGCAGCCAAGTAACGGGTGGAAACACCATATATTTT
TRBJ2-1	TRBV29-1	-	TRBD2	CSVDRGGSNEQFF	TGCAGCGTTGATCGGGGCGGGAGTAATGAGCAGTTCTTC
TRBJ2-7	TRBV6-6	once	TRBD2	CASRLLAGGGYEQYF	TGTGCCAGCAGACTACTAGCGGGAGGGGGGTACGAGCAGTACTTC
TRBJ2-5	TRBV19	few	-	CASSIGLRLTQETQYF	TGTGCCAGTAGTATAGGACTCAGACTGACCCAAGAGACCCAGTACTTC
TRBJ2-5	TRBV2	-	-	CASSVPAGQETQYF	TGTGCCAGCAGTGTACCGGCGGGCCAAGAGACCCAGTACTTC
TRBJ2-7	TRBV29-1	-	TRBD2	CSVSHRAGGGYEQYF	TGCAGCGTCTCACACAGGGCCGGGGGGGGATACGAGCAGTACTTC
TRBJ1-5	TRBV6-1	once	TRBD1	CASNGRQGMNQPQHF	TGTGCCAGCAATGGACGACAGGGGATGAATCAGCCCCAGCATTTT
TRBJ2-7	TRBV7-8	-	TRBD2	CASSSTFSGASYEQYF	TGTGCCAGCAGCTCCACATTTAGCGGGGCCTCCTACGAGCAGTACTTC
TRBJ2-1	TRBV25-1	-	-	CASSAQGLEGNEQFF	TGTGCCAGCAGTGCTCAGGGGTTAGAGGGCAATGAGCAGTTCTTC
TRBJ2-1	TRBV23-1	-	TRBD2	CASSQTIAGGPFNEQFF	TGCGCCAGCAGTCAAACTATAGCGGGAGGGCCGTTCAATGAGCAGTTCTTC
TRBJ2-3	TRBV9	-	TRBD2	CASSVFGGGLEDTQYF	TGTGCCAGCAGCGTTTTTGGGGGGGGACTGGAAGATACGCAGTATTTT
TRBJ2-1	TRBV12-5	-	TRBD2	CASGLARPGLAGDNEQFF	TGTGCTAGTGGTTTGGCCCGTCCGGGACTAGCGGGAGACAATGAGCAGTTCTTC
TRBJ2-1	TRBV9	-	TRBD2	CASSVVAGNYNEQFF	TGTGCCAGCAGCGTAGTAGCGGGAAACTACAATGAGCAGTTCTTC
TRBJ1-2	TRBV18	-	TRBD1	CASSPSTGNYGYTF	TGTGCCAGCTCACCTTCGACAGGGAACTATGGCTACACCTTC
TRBJ2-3	TRBV7-3	-	TRBD2	CASSTGTSGWGDTQYF	TGTGCCAGCAGCACCGGGACTAGCGGGTGGGGGGATACGCAGTATTTT
TRBJ2-3	TRBV6-5	-	-	CASSYDDFSSTDTQYF	TGTGCCAGCAGTTACGACGACTTCTCTAGCACAGATACGCAGTATTTT